Presented here are 10 T cell receptor beta chains from one specimen sequenced in a study of T cell repertoires in cytomegalovirus infection. For these receptors, no antigen is known. TCRdb fed the reads into MiXCR, producing one record per CDR3 protein. In the table there are about half a million distinct CDR3 sequences, around 35% of which are singletons. The specimen comprised cultured PBMCs, sampled from culture after CMV antigen stimulation. These receptors all stem from a human donor in good health (CMV status not recorded). Some clones in this sample may be carry-over from other donors' samples.

CDR3 coding DNA: TGTGCCAGCAGCTTAGTCGGGGGCAGTGACACAGATACGCAGTATTTT. It encodes CASSLVGGSDTDTQYF. The V and J genes are TRBV7-2 and TRBJ2-3; TRBD1 or TRBD2 may be the D gene (6 bases each). V was pared by 1 base and J by 2 bases, with 13 bases between. The CDR3 has 16 residues. The germline CDR1 and CDR2 sequences are SGHTA and FQGNSA.

This clonotype has at least ten counts. The chain carries TRBV7-2 and TRBJ1-4; 9 positions match TRBD1. Germline V gives CDR1 SGHTA, CDR2 FQGNSA. The V segment lost 5 bases and the J segment 8 bases; nucleotides outside the gene matches: 6. This CDR3 spans 14 amino acids. The CDR3 loop reads CASSSRDRAEKLFF. For the CDR3, the DNA is TGTGCCAGCAGCAGCAGGGACAGGGCGGAAAAACTGTTTTTT. The entire variable domain, with the rest obtained from reference TRBV7-2 and TRBJ1-4, is as follows: GAGVSQSPSNKVTEKGKDVELRCDPISGHTALYWYRQSLGQGLEFLIYFQGNSAPDKSGLPSDRFSAERTGGSVSTLTIQRTQQEDSAVYLCASSSRDRAEKLFFGSGTQLSVL.

This chain joins TRBV11-3 and TRBJ1-1; D might be TRBD1 (5 bases). Between the trimmed V and J ends, which lost 5 bases and 6 bases, there was a span of 28 bases. The CDR3 is made up of 18 amino acids. The V gene's germline CDR1 is SGHNT and CDR2 YENEEA. DNA for the CDR3: TGTGCCAGCAGCCGAGGTCTGGTGTTGGCAGGGCGTCTTCCTGAAGCTTTCTTT. Translated, it gives CASSRGLVLAGRLPEAFF.

The chain combines TRBV7-8 with TRBJ2-7; D call uncertain. From germline, CDR1 is SGHVS and CDR2 FQNEAQ. V lost 4 bases and J lost 4, with 11 bases in between. The CDR3 contains 13 residues. DNA for the CDR3: TGTGCCAGCAGCTATGACCGGGCTTACGAGCAGTACGTC. Translated: CASSYDRAYEQYV.

There are a few counts of this clonotype. This rearrangement joins TRBV7-6 to TRBJ2-5, with D perhaps assigned TRBD1 or TRBD2 (5 bases each). Between the trimmed V and J ends, which lost 6 bases and 2 bases, there was a span of 13 bases. The CDR3 is made up of 14 amino acids. Germline V gene lookup returns CDR1 SGHVS and CDR2 FNYEAQ. In DNA, the CDR3 is TGTGCCAGCAGTCCTCTTGGGGGACAAGAGACCCAGTACTTC. Translation: CASSPLGGQETQYF. The full variable domain, in which reference TRBV7-6 and TRBJ2-5 provide the parts outside the CDR3, is GAGVSQSPRYKVTKRGQDVALRCDPISGHVSLYWYRQALGQGPEFLTYFNYEAQQDKSGLPNDRFSAERPEGSISTLTIQRTEQRDSAMYRCASSPLGGQETQYFGPGTRLLVL.

This clonotype was counted between two and nine times. The chain uses TRBV6-2 or TRBV6-3 and TRBJ1-5; D unresolved. Per the germline V gene, CDR1 is MNHEY and CDR2 is SVGEGT. The CDR3 totals 12 residues. V was cut by 7 bases and J by 0 bases, with 4 bases left in between. The chain's CDR3 is CASTDSNQPQHF. The DNA of the CDR3 is TGTGCCAGCACAGATAGCAATCAGCCCCAGCATTTT.

Only one count was recorded for this clonotype. The chain combines TRBV29-1 with TRBJ1-2, with D possibly TRBD1 on 6 matching bases. The germline V and J ends were trimmed by 7 bases and 5 bases, with 14 bases remaining between them. Germline V gives CDR1 SQVTM, CDR2 ANQGSEA. CDR3 length: 12 amino acids. The CDR3 DNA follows: TGCAGCGCCCGGACAGATATTTATGGCTACACCTTC. Translating it yields CSARTDIYGYTF.

There are a few counts of this clonotype. This chain links TRBV28 with TRBJ2-2; D possibly matches TRBD1 or TRBD2 (5 bases each). This CDR3 has 14 residues. The germline CDR1 and CDR2 sequences are MDHEN and SYDVKM. Deletions cut 7 bases from V and 7 bases from J, with 16 bases between. The CDR3 bases are TGTGCCAGCACCCTCCTAGGGGCGGGCGGGGAGCTGTTTTTT. The encoded protein is CASTLLGAGGELFF.

This clonotype was counted at least ten times. The chain is built from TRBV7-2 and TRBJ2-7; TRBD2 is a possible D gene (6 bases). The germline CDR1 and CDR2 sequences are SGHTA and FQGNSA. The CDR3 extends over 13 amino acids. V was cut by 5 bases and J by 5 bases, with 13 bases left in between. The CDR3, as DNA: TGTGCCAGCAGCAGACCCGGGAGAGACGAGCAGTACTTC. Its translation: CASSRPGRDEQYF.

This clonotype was counted between two and nine times. This chain connects TRBV6-5 to TRBJ2-3; 8 bases map to TRBD2. This CDR3 has 16 amino acids. Trimming at V came to 6 bases and at J to 3 bases, leaving 11 bases not matched to a gene. Per the germline V gene, CDR1 is MNHEY and CDR2 is SVGAGI. The DNA of the CDR3 is TGTGCCAGCAGGAAGGACGGGAGGGCCGGGACAGATACGCAGTATTTT. This sequence encodes CASRKDGRAGTDTQYF.